This is a list of T cell receptor beta chains from one sample in a study of shared clonotypes between healthy human individuals. Here immunoSEQ multiplex PCR was the method, and the copy in TCRdb shows in-frame clones only, minus some. Of more than 850,000 clones in the sample, approximately 80% were seen once. Sequenced sample: memory CD4+ T cells from PBMCs. These receptors were taken from a man younger than 35 in good health. Some clones in this sample may be carry-over from other donors' samples. Both conserved end residues are part of each CDR3. The order of the fields is D gene, clone size, V gene, J gene, CDR3 protein, CDR3 DNA. The D gene is left open where the match is weak. Clone size is given for some rows only: seen once, a few or many times, or a class if the clone is expanded.

NA	NA	TRBV5-1	TRBJ1-6	CASSLGLGNSPLHF	TGCGCCAGCAGCTTGGGGTTGGGGAATTCACCCCTCCACTTT
TRBD1	NA	TRBV7-2	TRBJ1-3	CASSLGQGGNTIYF	TGTGCCAGCAGCTTAGGACAGGGAGGAAACACCATATATTTT
NA	NA	TRBV9	TRBJ2-1	CASSVGYKGEQFF	TGTGCCAGCAGCGTAGGGTATAAAGGGGAGCAGTTCTTC
NA	NA	TRBV15	TRBJ1-4	CATSRGGEKLFF	TGTGCCACCAGCAGAGGGGGGGAAAAACTGTTTTTT
TRBD1	NA	TRBV28	TRBJ2-4	CASRHASGGKNIQYF	TGTGCCAGCAGGCATGCTTCAGGGGGTAAAAACATTCAGTACTTC
TRBD1	NA	TRBV5-6	TRBJ2-7	CASTLPGGHEQYF	TGTGCCAGCACCCTTCCAGGGGGCCACGAGCAGTACTTC
NA	NA	TRBV27	TRBJ2-3	CASSLGPTDTQYF	TGTGCCAGCAGTTTGGGTCCCACAGATACGCAGTATTTT
TRBD2	NA	TRBV18	TRBJ2-5	CASSPVPFGLAGEVETQYF	TGTGCCAGCTCACCGGTCCCGTTTGGACTAGCGGGAGAAGTAGAGACCCAGTACTTC
NA	NA	TRBV11-2	TRBJ1-3	CASGLSSGNTIYF	TGTGCCAGCGGGTTAAGCTCTGGAAACACCATATATTTT
TRBD1	once	TRBV7-2	TRBJ1-4	CASSFGGQPNEKLFF	TGTGCCAGCAGCTTCGGGGGACAGCCAAATGAAAAACTGTTTTTT
NA	NA	TRBV11-2	TRBJ2-5	CASSSRGGDGETQYF	TGTGCCAGCAGCTCCCGAGGGGGGGACGGGGAGACCCAGTACTTC
TRBD2	NA	TRBV10-3	TRBJ2-7	CAISEAGGRMYEQYF	TGTGCCATCAGTGAGGCGGGCGGGAGGATGTACGAGCAGTACTTC
NA	NA	TRBV27	TRBJ2-6	CASSLAQSGANVLTF	TGTGCCAGCAGCCTTGCTCAATCTGGGGCCAACGTCCTGACTTTC
NA	NA	TRBV19	TRBJ2-7	CASRGEVEQYF	TGTGCCAGTCGTGGGGAGGTCGAGCAGTACTTC
NA	NA	TRBV5-1	TRBJ1-1	CASSLLPTIMNTEAFF	TGCGCCAGCAGCTTGCTGCCTACCATCATGAACACTGAAGCTTTCTTT
TRBD1	NA	TRBV5-1	TRBJ2-3	CASSLEGTGGTDTQYF	TGCGCCAGCAGCTTGGAGGGGACAGGGGGCACAGATACGCAGTATTTT
NA	NA	TRBV19	TRBJ1-1	CASSIRGLTEAFF	TGTGCCAGTAGTATCCGGGGGCTCACTGAAGCTTTCTTT
TRBD2	NA	TRBV5-1	TRBJ2-2	CASSWTSGSLGELFF	TGCGCCAGCAGCTGGACTAGCGGGAGTCTGGGGGAGCTGTTTTTT
NA	NA	TRBV19	TRBJ2-5	CASSIGRSQETQYF	TGTGCCAGTAGTATAGGACGGAGCCAAGAGACCCAGTACTTC
NA	once	TRBV7-9	TRBJ2-2	CASSYGQGTGELFF	TGTGCCAGCAGCTACGGCCAAGGTACCGGGGAGCTGTTTTTT
NA	NA	TRBV28	TRBJ1-3	CASRTGGSGNTIYF	TGTGCCAGCAGAACGGGGGGCTCTGGAAACACCATATATTTT
NA	NA	TRBV11-2	TRBJ1-2	CASSLLVSGNYGYTF	TGTGCCAGCAGCTTGTTAGTGTCTGGGAACTATGGCTACACCTTC
NA	NA	TRBV9	TRBJ2-1	CASGTGAWNNEQFF	TGTGCCAGCGGAACGGGAGCTTGGAACAATGAGCAGTTCTTC
NA	NA	TRBV5-1	TRBJ2-1	CASSLGSPSGNEQFF	TGCGCCAGCAGCTTGGGGTCGCCCTCGGGCAATGAGCAGTTCTTC
NA	NA	TRBV15	TRBJ1-4	CATKPGHNEKLFF	TGTGCCACCAAACCGGGACATAATGAAAAACTGTTTTTT
TRBD1	NA	TRBV7-9	TRBJ2-5	CASSSIWTGQETQYF	TGTGCCAGCAGCTCAATCTGGACAGGCCAAGAGACCCAGTACTTC
NA	NA	TRBV6-5	TRBJ1-1	CASQRSWGTEAFF	TGTGCCAGTCAGCGATCCTGGGGCACTGAAGCTTTCTTT
NA	NA	TRBV5-1	TRBJ2-1	CASSLDFPSTNEQFF	TGCGCCAGCAGCTTGGATTTTCCTAGTACTAATGAGCAGTTCTTC
TRBD2	NA	TRBV5-4	TRBJ2-1	CASSKGKREWDNEQFF	TGTGCCAGCAGCAAGGGCAAGCGGGAGTGGGACAATGAGCAGTTCTTC
NA	few	TRBV30	TRBJ1-5	CASSWGAALSNQPQHF	TGTGCCTCTTCGTGGGGGGCGGCCCTAAGCAATCAGCCCCAGCATTTT
NA	NA	TRBV11-1	TRBJ1-2	CASSFTGYGYTF	TGTGCCAGCAGCTTCACAGGGTACGGCTACACCTTC
NA	NA	TRBV20-1	TRBJ1-1	CSPMAKAFF	TGCAGCCCGATGGCGAAAGCTTTCTTT
TRBD1	NA	TRBV28	TRBJ1-2	CASTVIGRGLANYGYTF	TGTGCCAGCACCGTGATTGGCAGGGGGCTTGCTAACTATGGCTACACCTTC